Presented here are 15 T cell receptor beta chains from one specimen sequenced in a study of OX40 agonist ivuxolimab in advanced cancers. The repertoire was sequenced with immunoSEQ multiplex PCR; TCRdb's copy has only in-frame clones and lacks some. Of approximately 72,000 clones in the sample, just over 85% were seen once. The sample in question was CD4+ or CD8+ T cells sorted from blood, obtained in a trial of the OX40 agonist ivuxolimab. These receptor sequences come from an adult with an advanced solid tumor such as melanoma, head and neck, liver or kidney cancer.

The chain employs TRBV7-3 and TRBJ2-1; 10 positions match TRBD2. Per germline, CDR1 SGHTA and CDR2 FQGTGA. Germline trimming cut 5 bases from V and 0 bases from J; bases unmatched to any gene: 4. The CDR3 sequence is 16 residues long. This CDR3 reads CASSPIAGGSYNEQFF. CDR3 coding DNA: TGTGCCAGCAGCCCTATAGCGGGGGGCTCCTACAATGAGCAGTTCTTC.

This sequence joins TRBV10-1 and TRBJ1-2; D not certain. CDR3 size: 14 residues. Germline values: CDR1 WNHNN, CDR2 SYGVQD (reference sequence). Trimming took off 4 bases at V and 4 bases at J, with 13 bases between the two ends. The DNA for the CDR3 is TGCGCCAGCAGTGCAGACTTGGATATCTATGGCTACACCTTC. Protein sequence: CASSADLDIYGYTF.

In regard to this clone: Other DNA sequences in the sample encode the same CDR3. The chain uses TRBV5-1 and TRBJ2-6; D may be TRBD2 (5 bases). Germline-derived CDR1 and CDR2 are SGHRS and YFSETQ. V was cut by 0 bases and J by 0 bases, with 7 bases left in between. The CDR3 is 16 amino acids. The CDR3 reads CASSLVGSSGANVLTF. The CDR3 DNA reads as TGCGCCAGCAGCTTGGTTGGGAGCTCTGGGGCCAACGTCCTGACTTTC.

The CDR3 DNA reads TGTGCCAGCAGCCCCCGGGGAAGCGGGAAGTACGAGCAGTACTTC. As protein: CASSPRGSGKYEQYF. J is TRBJ2-7 and V is TRBV28, with TRBD2 matching 7 bases. The CDR3 is made up of 15 amino acids. Germline V CDR1 and CDR2: MDHEN, SYDVKM. V lost 6 bases, J lost 4 bases, and 12 bases stayed unmatched.

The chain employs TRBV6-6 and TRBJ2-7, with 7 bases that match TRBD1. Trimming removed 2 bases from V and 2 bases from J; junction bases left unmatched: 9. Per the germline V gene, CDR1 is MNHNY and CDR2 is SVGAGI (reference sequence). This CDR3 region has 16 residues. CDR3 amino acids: CASSYRPGGSTYEQYF. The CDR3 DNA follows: TGTGCCAGCAGTTACCGTCCAGGGGGTTCCACCTACGAGCAGTACTTC.

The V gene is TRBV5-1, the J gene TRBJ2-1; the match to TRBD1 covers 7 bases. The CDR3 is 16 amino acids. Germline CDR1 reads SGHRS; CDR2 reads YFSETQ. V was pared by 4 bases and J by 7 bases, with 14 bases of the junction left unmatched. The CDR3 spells CASSPAGTAGPNEQFF. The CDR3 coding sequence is TGCGCCAGCAGCCCCGCCGGGACAGCAGGTCCAAATGAGCAGTTCTTC.

The CDR3, as DNA: TGTGCCAGTAGTACCTTGACCAGGCCGGCGGGCAATCAGCCCCAGCATTTT. Amino acid sequence: CASSTLTRPAGNQPQHF. V gene TRBV19 combines with J gene TRBJ1-5, with D unresolved. The germline CDR1 and CDR2 sequences are LNHDA and SQIVND (reference sequence). Between the trimmed V and J ends, which lost 4 bases and 2 bases, there was a span of 18 bases. The CDR3 has 17 residues. The full variable domain, rest sourced from reference TRBV19 and TRBJ1-5, is DGGITQSPKYLFRKEGQNVTLSCEQNLNHDAMYWYRQDPGQGLRLIYYSQIVNDFQKGDIAEGYSVSREKKESFPLTVTSAQKNPTAFYLCASSTLTRPAGNQPQHFGDGTRLSIL.

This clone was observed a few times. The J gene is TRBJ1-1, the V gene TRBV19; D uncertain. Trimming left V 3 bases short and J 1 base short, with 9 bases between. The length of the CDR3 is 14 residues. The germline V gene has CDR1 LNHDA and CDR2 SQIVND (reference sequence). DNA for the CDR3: TGTGCCAGTAGTATCGTCCTCCAGAACACTGAAGCTTTCTTT. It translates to CASSIVLQNTEAFF.

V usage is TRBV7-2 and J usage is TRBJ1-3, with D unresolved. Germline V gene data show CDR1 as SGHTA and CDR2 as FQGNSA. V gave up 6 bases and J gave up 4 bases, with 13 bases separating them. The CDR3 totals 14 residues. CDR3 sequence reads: CASRPDPGGNTIYF. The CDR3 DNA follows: TGTGCCAGCAGGCCCGATCCGGGCGGAAACACCATATATTTT.

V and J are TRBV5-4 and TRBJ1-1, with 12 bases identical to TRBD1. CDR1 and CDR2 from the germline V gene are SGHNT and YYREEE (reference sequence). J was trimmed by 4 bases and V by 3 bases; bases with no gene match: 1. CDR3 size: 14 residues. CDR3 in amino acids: CASSSGQGATEAFF. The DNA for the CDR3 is TGTGCCAGCAGCTCGGGACAGGGGGCCACTGAAGCTTTCTTT.

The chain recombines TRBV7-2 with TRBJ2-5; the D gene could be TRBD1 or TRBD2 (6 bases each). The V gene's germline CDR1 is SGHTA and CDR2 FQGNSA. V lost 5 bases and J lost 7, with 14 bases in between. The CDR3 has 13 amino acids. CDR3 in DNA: TGTGCCAGCAGCGTCGGGGGCGATGTGACCCAGTACTTC. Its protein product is CASSVGGDVTQYF. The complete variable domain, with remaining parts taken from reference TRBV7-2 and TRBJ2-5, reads GAGVSQSPSNKVTEKGKDVELRCDPISGHTALYWYRQSLGQGLEFLIYFQGNSAPDKSGLPSDRFSAERTGGSVSTLTIQRTQQEDSAVYLCASSVGGDVTQYFGPGTRLLVL.

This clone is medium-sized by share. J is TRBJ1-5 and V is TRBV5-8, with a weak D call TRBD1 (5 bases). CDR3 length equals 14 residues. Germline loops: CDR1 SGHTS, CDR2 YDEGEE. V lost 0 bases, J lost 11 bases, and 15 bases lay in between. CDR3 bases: TGTGCCAGCAGCTTGGGGGGCAGCCTAGGGGCCCAGCATTTT. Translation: CASSLGGSLGAQHF. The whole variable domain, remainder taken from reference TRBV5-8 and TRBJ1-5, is EAGVTQSPTHLIKTRGQQATLRCSPISGHTSVYWYQQALGLGLQFLLWYDEGEERNRGNFPPRFSGRQFPNYSSELNVNALELEDSALYLCASSLGGSLGAQHFGDGTRLSIL.

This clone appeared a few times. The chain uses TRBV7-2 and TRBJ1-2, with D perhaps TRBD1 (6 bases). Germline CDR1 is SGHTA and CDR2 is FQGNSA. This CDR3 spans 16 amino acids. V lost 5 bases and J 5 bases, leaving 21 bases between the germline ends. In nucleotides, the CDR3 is TGTGCCAGCAGCCCCGGGGGGTACAGGGCCAATTATGGCTACACCTTC. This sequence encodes CASSPGGYRANYGYTF.

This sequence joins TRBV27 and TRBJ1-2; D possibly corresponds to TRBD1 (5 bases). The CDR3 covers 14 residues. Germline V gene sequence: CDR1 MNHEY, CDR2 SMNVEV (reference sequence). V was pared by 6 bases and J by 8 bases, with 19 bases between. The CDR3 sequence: CASRREGSLRGYTF. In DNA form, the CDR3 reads TGTGCCAGCAGGAGGGAGGGGAGCTTGAGGGGCTACACCTTC.

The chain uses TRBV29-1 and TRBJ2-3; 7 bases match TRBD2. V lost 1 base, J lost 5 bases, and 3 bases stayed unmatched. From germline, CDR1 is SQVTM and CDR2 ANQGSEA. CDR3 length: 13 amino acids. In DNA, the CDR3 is TGCAGCGTTGAAGGGGGGGGAGGAGATACGCAGTATTTT. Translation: CSVEGGGGDTQYF.